This T cell receptor (beta chain) comes out of a study of blood T cell repertoires in COVID-19. What the recovered Cohort 3 donors had was two negative PCRs, clearance, or symptom resolution. Germline lookup yields CDR1 MGHRA and CDR2 YSYEKL. CDR3 size: 17 residues. Trimming shortened V by 2 bases and J by 0 bases, and 16 bases separated the two germline ends. Using immunoSEQ multiplex PCR, the repertoire was profiled, and TCRdb retains in-frame clones only, with some absent. Found here are about 440,000 clones, 90% of them singletons; the top ten hold about 0.57%. The sample consisted of PBMCs or T cells enriched from blood (not recorded which). V is TRBV4-1 and J is TRBJ1-1; D might be TRBD1 (6 bases). This clonotype originated in a man aged 18 to 30 who had recovered from COVID-19. The CDR3 DNA reads TGCGCCAGCAGCCAACTACTATTGGACAGCCTGAACACTGAAGCTTTCTTT. Its protein product is CASSQLLLDSLNTEAFF.